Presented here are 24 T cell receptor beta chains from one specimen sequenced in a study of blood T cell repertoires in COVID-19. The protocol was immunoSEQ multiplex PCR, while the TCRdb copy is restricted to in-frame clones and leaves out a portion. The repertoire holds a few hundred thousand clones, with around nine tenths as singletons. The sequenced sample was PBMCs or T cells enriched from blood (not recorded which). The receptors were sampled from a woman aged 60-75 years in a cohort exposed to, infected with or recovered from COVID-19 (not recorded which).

CDR3 nucleotide sequence: TGTGCCAGTAGTCTAAGGGGGCGCGACGGAGCTTTCTTT. The encoded protein is CASSLRGRDGAFF. The chain joins TRBV19 to TRBJ1-1; 7 bases are a match to TRBD1. The CDR3 contains 13 residues. Losses at the gene ends were 5 bases for V and 10 bases for J; bases not matched to a gene: 10. Looked up from germline, CDR1 is LNHDA and CDR2 is SQIVND (reference sequence).

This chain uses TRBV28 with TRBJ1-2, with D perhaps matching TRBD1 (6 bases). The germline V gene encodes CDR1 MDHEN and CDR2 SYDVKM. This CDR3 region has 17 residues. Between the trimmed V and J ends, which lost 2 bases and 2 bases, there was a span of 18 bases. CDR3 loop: CASSLPPGEKSNYGYTF. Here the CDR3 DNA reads TGTGCCAGCAGTTTACCGCCAGGGGAAAAATCCAACTATGGCTACACCTTC.

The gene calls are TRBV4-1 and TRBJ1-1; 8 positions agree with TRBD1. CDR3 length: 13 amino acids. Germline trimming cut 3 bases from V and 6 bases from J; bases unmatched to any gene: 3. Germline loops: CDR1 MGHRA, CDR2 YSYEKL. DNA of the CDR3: TGCGCCAGCAGCCAGACCAGGGGGCCTGAAGCTTTCTTT. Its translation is CASSQTRGPEAFF.

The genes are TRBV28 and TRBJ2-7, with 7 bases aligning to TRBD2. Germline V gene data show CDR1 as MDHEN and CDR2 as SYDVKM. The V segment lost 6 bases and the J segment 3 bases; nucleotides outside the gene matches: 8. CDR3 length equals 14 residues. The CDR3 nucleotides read TGTGCCAGCAGCAAGGGACTACGCAACTACGAGCAGTACTTC. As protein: CASSKGLRNYEQYF.

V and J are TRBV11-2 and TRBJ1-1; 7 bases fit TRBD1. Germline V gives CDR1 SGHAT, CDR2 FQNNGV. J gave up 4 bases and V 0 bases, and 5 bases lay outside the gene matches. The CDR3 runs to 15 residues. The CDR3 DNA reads TGTGCCAGCAGCTTAGATCCCAGGGGGACCACTGAAGCTTTCTTT. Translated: CASSLDPRGTTEAFF.

The CDR3 is CASSLYSTGSYEQYF. DNA for the CDR3: TGTGCCAGCAGTTTATATTCGACAGGTTCCTACGAGCAGTACTTC. The chain has TRBV28 and TRBJ2-7, with D possibly TRBD1 on 6 matching bases. The germline V gene has CDR1 MDHEN and CDR2 SYDVKM. Trimming removed 1 base at V and 1 base at J, with 11 bases between. The CDR3 is 15 amino acids.

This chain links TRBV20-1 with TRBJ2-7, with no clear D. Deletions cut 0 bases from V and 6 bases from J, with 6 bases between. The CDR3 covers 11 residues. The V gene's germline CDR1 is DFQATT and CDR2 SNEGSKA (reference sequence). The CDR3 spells CSAREKPEQYF. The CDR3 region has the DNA TGCAGTGCTAGAGAGAAGCCCGAGCAGTACTTC.

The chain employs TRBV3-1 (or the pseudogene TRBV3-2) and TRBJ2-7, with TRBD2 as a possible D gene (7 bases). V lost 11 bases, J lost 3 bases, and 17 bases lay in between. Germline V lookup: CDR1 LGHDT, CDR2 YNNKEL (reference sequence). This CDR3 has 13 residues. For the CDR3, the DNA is TGTGCCTCGAAAAAAGGGGGGGTCTACGAGCAGTACTTC. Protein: CASKKGGVYEQYF.

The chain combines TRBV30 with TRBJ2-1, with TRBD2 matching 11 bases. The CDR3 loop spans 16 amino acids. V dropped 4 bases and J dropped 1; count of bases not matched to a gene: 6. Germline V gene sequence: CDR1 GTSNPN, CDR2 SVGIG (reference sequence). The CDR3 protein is CAWTRPSGRSYNEQFF. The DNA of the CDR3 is TGTGCCTGGACGAGGCCTAGCGGGAGGTCCTACAATGAGCAGTTCTTC.

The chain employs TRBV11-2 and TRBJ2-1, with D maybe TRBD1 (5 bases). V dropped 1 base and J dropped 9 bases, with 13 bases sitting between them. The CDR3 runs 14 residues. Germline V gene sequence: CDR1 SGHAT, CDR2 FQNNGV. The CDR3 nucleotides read TGTGCCAGCAGCTTAGCCCGCAGGGCCAGTGAGCAGTTCTTC. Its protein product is CASSLARRASEQFF.

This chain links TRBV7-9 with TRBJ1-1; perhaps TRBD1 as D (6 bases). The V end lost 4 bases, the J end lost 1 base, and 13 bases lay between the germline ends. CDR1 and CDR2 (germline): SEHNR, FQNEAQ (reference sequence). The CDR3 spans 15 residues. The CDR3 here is CASSSQGSKNTEAFF. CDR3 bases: TGTGCCAGCAGCTCGCAGGGGTCTAAGAACACTGAAGCTTTCTTT.

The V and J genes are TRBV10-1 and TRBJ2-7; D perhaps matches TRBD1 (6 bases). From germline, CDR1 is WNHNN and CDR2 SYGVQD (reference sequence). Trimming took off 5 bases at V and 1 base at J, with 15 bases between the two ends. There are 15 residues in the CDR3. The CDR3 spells CASSQGSKASYEQYF. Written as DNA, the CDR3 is TGCGCCAGCAGTCAGGGGTCGAAAGCTTCCTACGAGCAGTACTTC.

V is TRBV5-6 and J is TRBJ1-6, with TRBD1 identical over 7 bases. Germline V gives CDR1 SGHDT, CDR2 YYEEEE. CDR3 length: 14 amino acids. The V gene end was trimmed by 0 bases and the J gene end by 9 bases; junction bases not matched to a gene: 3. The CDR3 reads CASSLGQGSSPLHF. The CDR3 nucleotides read TGTGCCAGCAGCTTGGGACAGGGTAGTTCACCCCTCCACTTT. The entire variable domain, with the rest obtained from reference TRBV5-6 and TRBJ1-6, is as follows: DAGVTQSPTHLIKTRGQQVTLRCSPKSGHDTVSWYQQALGQGPQFIFQYYEEEERQRGNFPDRFSGHQFPNYSSELNVNALLLGDSALYLCASSLGQGSSPLHFGNGTRLTVT.

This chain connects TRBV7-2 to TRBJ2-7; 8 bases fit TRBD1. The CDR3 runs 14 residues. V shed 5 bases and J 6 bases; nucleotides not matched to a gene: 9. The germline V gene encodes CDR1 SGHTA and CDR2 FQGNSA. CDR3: CASSRRQGSGEQYF. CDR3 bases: TGTGCCAGCAGCCGCCGACAGGGGTCAGGCGAGCAGTACTTC.

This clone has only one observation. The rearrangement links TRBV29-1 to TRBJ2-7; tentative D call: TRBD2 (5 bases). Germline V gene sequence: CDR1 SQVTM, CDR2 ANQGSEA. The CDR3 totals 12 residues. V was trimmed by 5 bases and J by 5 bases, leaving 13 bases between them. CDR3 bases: TGCAGCGTTACGGTGGGAGTCAACGAGCAGTACTTC. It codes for CSVTVGVNEQYF.

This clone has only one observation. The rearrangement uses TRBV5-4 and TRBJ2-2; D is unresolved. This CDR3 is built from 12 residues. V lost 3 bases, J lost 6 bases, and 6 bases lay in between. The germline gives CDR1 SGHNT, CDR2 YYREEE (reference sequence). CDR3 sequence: CASSSYPGELFF. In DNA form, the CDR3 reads TGTGCCAGCAGCTCGTATCCCGGGGAGCTGTTTTTT.

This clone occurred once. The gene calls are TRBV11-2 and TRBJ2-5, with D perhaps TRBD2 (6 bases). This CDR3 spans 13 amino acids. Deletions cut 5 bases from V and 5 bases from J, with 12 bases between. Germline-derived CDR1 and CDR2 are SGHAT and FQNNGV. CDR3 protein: CASSPPGVETQYF. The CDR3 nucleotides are TGTGCCAGCAGCCCCCCGGGGGTGGAGACCCAGTACTTC.

DNA of the CDR3: TGCGCCAGCAGCTTGTCGGGTTACGGGTATGGCGGGGAGCTGTTTTTT. Residues: CASSLSGYGYGGELFF. The chain joins TRBV5-1 to TRBJ2-2; no firm D call. In germline, CDR1 is SGHRS, CDR2 YFSETQ. The CDR3 contains 16 residues. V dropped 1 base and J dropped 7 bases, with 17 bases sitting between them.

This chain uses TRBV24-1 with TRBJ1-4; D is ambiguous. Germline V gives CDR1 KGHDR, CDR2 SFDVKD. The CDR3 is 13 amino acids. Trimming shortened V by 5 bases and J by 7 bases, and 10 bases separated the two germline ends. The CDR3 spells CATSATFGEKLFF. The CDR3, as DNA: TGTGCCACCAGTGCGACATTCGGTGAAAAACTGTTTTTT.

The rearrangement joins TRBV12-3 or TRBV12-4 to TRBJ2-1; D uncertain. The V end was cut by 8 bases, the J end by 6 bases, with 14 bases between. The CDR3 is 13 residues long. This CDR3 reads CASSFEWANEQFF. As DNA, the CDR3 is TGTGCCAGCTCTTTCGAATGGGCCAATGAGCAGTTCTTC.

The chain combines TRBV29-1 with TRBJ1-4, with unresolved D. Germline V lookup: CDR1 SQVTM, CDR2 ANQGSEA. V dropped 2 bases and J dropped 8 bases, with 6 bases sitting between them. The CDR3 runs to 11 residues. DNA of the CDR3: TGCAGCGTTGAAAGACACGAAAAACTGTTTTTT. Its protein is CSVERHEKLFF.

CDR3 in DNA: TGTGCCAGCAGCAAAGAATTCCTACTAACTAGCGGGAGCCCCACCGGGGAGCTGTTTTTT. Its translation is CASSKEFLLTSGSPTGELFF. This rearrangement joins TRBV21-1 to TRBJ2-2; the table's D call of TRBD2 was not tested on the DNA. TRBV21-1 is listed as a pseudogene. There are 20 residues in the CDR3.

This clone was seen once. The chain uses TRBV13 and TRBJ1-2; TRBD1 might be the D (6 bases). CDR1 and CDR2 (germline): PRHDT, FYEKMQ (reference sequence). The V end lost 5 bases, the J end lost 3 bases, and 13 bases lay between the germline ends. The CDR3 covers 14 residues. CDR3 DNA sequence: TGTGCCAGCAGCCCCAGGGGTTTGGACTATGGCTACACCTTC. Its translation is CASSPRGLDYGYTF.

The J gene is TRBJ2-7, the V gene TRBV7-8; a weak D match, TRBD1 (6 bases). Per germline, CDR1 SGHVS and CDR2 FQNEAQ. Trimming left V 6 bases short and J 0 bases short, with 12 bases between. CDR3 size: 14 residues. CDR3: CASRHDRSSYEQYF. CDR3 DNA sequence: TGTGCCAGCAGACACGACAGGAGCTCCTACGAGCAGTACTTC.